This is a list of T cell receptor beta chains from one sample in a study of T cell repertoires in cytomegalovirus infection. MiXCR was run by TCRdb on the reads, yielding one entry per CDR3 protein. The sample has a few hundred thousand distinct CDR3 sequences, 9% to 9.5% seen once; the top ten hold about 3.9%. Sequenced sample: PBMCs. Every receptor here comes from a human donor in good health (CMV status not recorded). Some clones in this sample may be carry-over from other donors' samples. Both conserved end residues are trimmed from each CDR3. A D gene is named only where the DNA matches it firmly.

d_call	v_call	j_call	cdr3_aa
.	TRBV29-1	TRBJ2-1	SVANGNEQF
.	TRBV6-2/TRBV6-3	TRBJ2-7	ASLREGSISYEQY
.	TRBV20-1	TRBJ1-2	SARKYSGDYYGYT
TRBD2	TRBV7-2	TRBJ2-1	ASSLSGGEQF
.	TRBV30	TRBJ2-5	AWSMGGGQETQY
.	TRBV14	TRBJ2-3	ASSQEGTDTQY
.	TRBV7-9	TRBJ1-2	ASSLVQGSYGYT
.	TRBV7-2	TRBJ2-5	ASSLGVTNLKRGGATTTQY
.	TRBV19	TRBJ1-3	ASSDRPFSGNTIY
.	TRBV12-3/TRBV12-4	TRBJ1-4	ASSLFTGATNEKLF
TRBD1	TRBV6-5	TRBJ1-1	ASSTRSGQGEAF